The present entry profiles one TCR beta chain with its context. Its antigen is undetermined. The sample comes from a study of naive and memory T cell subsets. General observations from the study: The RNA method is potentially sensitive to activation and differentiation changes.

Reverse transcription of blood and skin TCR RNA was primed at alpha and beta constant regions. Ligated cDNA underwent four rounds of PCR with nested alpha and beta constant region primers and SP2. One entry per CDR3 protein, called by TCRdb with MiXCR from the 5' RACE reads. Among approximately 24,000 distinct CDR3 sequences listed, roughly 25% were seen once. The CDR3 consists of 17 residues. With 6 bases clipped from V and 4 bases from J, the junction kept 17 bases outside the gene matches. Germline V gene sequence: CDR1 MNHNS, CDR2 SASEGT. Whole blood, 2.5 ml, came from adult healthy volunteers. An oligonucleotide containing a UMI was ligated to the 3' end of TCR cDNA. Reverse transcription used DNase-treated unsorted total RNA, aiming for roughly 1 to 1000 ng.

This receptor was identified in a female donor in good health. The V gene is TRBV6-1, the J gene TRBJ2-5; 7 bases are shared with TRBD1. The CDR3 region is CASSRFTLDRARETQYF. The DNA of the CDR3 is TGTGCCAGCAGCCGATTTACGCTTGACAGGGCCAGAGAGACCCAGTACTTC.